This T cell receptor (beta chain) is from a study of cytomegalovirus exposure and HLA in healthy donors (dated by TCRdb to 2015 to 2018). Study-level background: In an earlier analysis of roughly 590 of the donors, approximately 260 Gb of sequence data and 100 million or so unique TCR beta sequences from about 190 million T cells were reported. Across around 400 genotyped donors of the cohort, an average of approximately 240,000 unique TCR beta nucleotide sequences per donor were sequenced, and approximately 17% of those sequences were non-productive. To study patterns of TCR occurrence, a later analysis re-analyzed previously published TCR beta repertoires from 500 to 850 donors and added high-resolution HLA genotyping. In addition to the first cohort of 666 subjects, a separate validation cohort of some 120 different subjects was used. Class I and class II HLA loci were covered by the typing at four-digit resolution. Roughly five DR-DQ haplotypes were handled as single units for association and clustering because linkage in the cohort was strong. An early release covering approximately 600 HLA-typed donors comprised 300 to 350 gigabases of sequencing data and roughly 86 million unique TCR sequences. An earlier analysis of nearly 600 of the donors applied high-throughput TCR beta sequencing to assess whether each TCR beta V gene segment acted as functional or pseudogenic. In a later genetic analysis, genome-wide SNP genotypes for about three fifths of the roughly 670 donors were used, and that subset was treated as a discovery cohort. Alongside the repertoire data, information on donor age, sex, ethnicity and CMV serostatus was compiled. High-throughput TCR immunosequencing, statistical association of individual TCRs with disease status, and machine learning were combined to predict cytomegalovirus infection status. The number of typed donors differed by locus: roughly 629-640 for A, B, C, DRB1 and DQB1; about 520 for DQA1; 600 to 610 for DPA1; and some 450 for DPB1. Every discovery cohort repertoire had been produced on one sequencing platform. Rather than using new phenotypic data, the later analysis identified candidate immune exposures from TCR beta sequences and from how often those sequences occurred across donors. The study was designed to test whether signatures of past pathogen exposure could be identified by cataloging public T cell receptors. Using immunosequencing, the study profiled T cell repertoires from fewer than 850 subjects and related those repertoires to cytomegalovirus serostatus. Of the approximately 400 genotyped donors, roughly 85% fell in the genetic ancestry cluster associated with self-reported Caucasian donors.

The cohort comprised several hundred healthy bone marrow donors. All cohort members were sampled while nominally healthy, although unrecorded immune exposures were likely present. The donor was CMV seronegative and was included in the group of about 350 seronegative cohort members. A peripheral blood sample was provided by each donor, and peripheral blood mononuclear cells were used for TCR beta sequencing. Genomic DNA extraction from the blood cell samples was performed with the Qiagen DNeasy Blood Extraction Kit. This clone was counted a few times. The antigen it binds to is not known. No much larger clonotype is one base removed from it; base qualities were not supplied. CDR1 and CDR2 are read off the germline V gene (reference sequence) as MNHEY and SMNVEV. CDR3 length: 17 amino acids, cysteine to phenylalanine. The only DNA kept is the CDR3, 51 bases in frame from the first base. V and J lose 8 bases and 3 bases, and a span of 22 bases separates them.

The full study reports these points: This cohort had only TCR beta chains sequenced, and the lack of alpha or paired-chain data limited which features could be detected. In a later analysis, TCR association rates were found to vary across HLA loci, with the most associated TCRs seen for DRB1 alleles and the fewest for HLA-C alleles. According to a later analysis, parvovirus B19, influenza, CMV and Epstein-Barr virus appeared linked to several top co-occurrence clusters. The study gave a list of 150 to 200 TCR beta chains associated with cytomegalovirus. Because HLA typing was unavailable for some donors at each locus, only the typed subset was used in association tests. In a later genetic analysis, fewer N-insertions in productive TCRs were reported among donors in an Asian-associated ancestry cluster than the roughly 670-donor mean. The earlier analysis of fewer than 750 of the donors excluded roughly 17 rarely observed V segments, including chromosome 9 orphons, because counts were too low. Three of the identified cytomegalovirus-associated TCR beta chains were confirmed in vitro to be specific for cytomegalovirus antigens. Presence/absence analyses assumed roughly uniform sequencing depth across donors, an assumption that may not hold. Linkage disequilibrium might explain the correlated functional status among segregating V segments, but an unknown experimental factor could not be ruled out. In a later analysis, 15,000 to 20,000 TCR beta sequences were associated with specific HLA alleles at a false discovery rate of 0.05. In an earlier analysis of some 550 of the donors, most TCR beta V segments were observed in productive rearrangements about 87% or about 30% of the time, broadly matching IMGT annotations. A further reported finding was that TCR beta sequences accurately predicted the HLA-A and HLA-B alleles for most subjects in the first cohort. Compared with equally common non-associated chains, HLA-associated TCR beta chains in a later analysis were more clonally expanded and had lower generation probabilities. The authors suggested that the approach could potentially be extended to other disease states and immunological phenotypes. Across donors, most TCR sequences were observed very rarely, whereas some public TCRs were present in many individuals. Because the 87-base-pair reads could not distinguish some IMGT-functional V segments, including TRBV6-2 and TRBV6-3, those segments were excluded. A group of highly shared sequence variants was considered likely to be a technical artifact of the sequencing pipeline. The classifier was reported to diagnose cytomegalovirus status with high specificity and sensitivity in both the original cohort and the validation cohort. The only immune exposure information available for the cohort was CMV serostatus. When HLA alleles, especially DR and DQ, strongly co-occurred, attributing TCR associations to individual alleles was difficult. V-gene and J-gene trimming of TCR beta chains was associated with a missense DCLRE1C variant in a later genetic analysis, and the association was replicated in an independent cohort. Most CMV-associated TCR beta chains appeared to be HLA-restricted in a later analysis, and the HLA associations seemed to be driven largely by CMV exposure.

The library was made by the immunoSEQ multiplex PCR assay. A mixture of 60 forward primers for TCR Vbeta segments and 13 reverse primers for TCR Jbeta segments was used in the multiplex PCR. Amplification of the CDR3 region of rearranged TCR beta genes was performed with a multiplex PCR assay on genomic DNA. The amplified TCR beta libraries were sequenced on the Illumina HiSeq System as 87-base-pair reads. The published analysis was carried out like this. A later analysis counted about 76 million unique TCR beta chains across the 550 to 800 repertoires, and 10 million to 12 million of these chains were shared by at least two donors. To remove PCR and sequencing errors, raw reads were error-corrected and collapsed into unique sequences using a nearest-neighbor algorithm that merged closely related sequences. Alignment of CDR3 sequences to IMGT reference sequences was used to assign V, D and J gene segments. Each retained sequence needed at least a six-nucleotide match to both a V gene segment and a J gene segment. Rearrangements were classified as productive when the CDR3 lacked stop codons and remained in frame with V and J, and all other rearrangements were classified as non-productive. CDR3 was defined by IMGT convention, running from the second conserved V-encoded cysteine to the conserved J-encoded phenylalanine. The earlier analysis of fewer than 750 of the donors excluded sequences that lacked an unambiguous match to a single V gene segment. An earlier analysis of approximately 590 of the donors classified V segments as functional when productive rearrangements were above 56.7% and as segregating when the standard deviation between donors was above 5%. A statistical classification framework was built for diagnosing cytomegalovirus status from the catalog of TCR beta chain sequences. V and J gene assignment, in a later analysis, came from comparing TCR nucleotide sequences with IMGT/GENE-DB human TR gene sequences. A later analysis assigned CDR3 sequences and most-parsimonious VDJ recombination scenarios with the TCRdist pipeline. In a later analysis, each TCR beta chain was defined by its CDR3 amino acid sequence together with its V-gene family, and reads lacking a unique V-gene family were excluded. To address suspected cross-contamination and a sequencing artifact, a later analysis removed 450 to 700 highly shared, low-generation-probability nucleotide sequences. In a later analysis, a clonal expansion index was calculated for each public chain from normalized within-repertoire ranks of inferred template counts. In a later analysis, generation probabilities were computed with a VDJ recombination model fitted to out-of-frame rearrangements, and the resulting probabilities were checked against IGoR. A later analysis scored TCR-TCR, TCR-HLA and TCR-CMV co-occurrence with hypergeometric tests, applying a repertoire-size bias correction to TCR pairs. A later analysis estimated false discovery rates by permuting HLA or CMV assignments 20 times. In a later analysis, co-occurring TCRs were grouped with DBSCAN, and TCRdist sequence similarity was added when clustering was performed within HLA-allele-positive subsets. Co-occurrence clustering excluded repertoires with fewer than 30,000 or more than 120,000 public chains, plus five with anomalous nucleotide sharing. The clones in this table, taken by TCRdb from immuneACCESS, are in-frame only. Not every clone is retained; where verified, under half of the shortfall comes from an unresolved V gene, and the cause of the rest is unknown. V, J and clone size reflect that table, while D and trimming were determined from the DNA. Across this sample there are roughly 200,000 clones, with roughly 72% seen only once. The ten largest make up about 2.1% of the sample.

This receptor was taken from a man aged 30 to 39 in good health and CMV-seronegative. The rearranged chain carries TRBV27 and TRBJ1-4, and TRBD1 may be the D gene, going by 6 matching bases. The sample consisted of PBMCs. The nucleotide sequence is TGTGCCAGCCCGACACCATATACAGGGTCTTCTAATGAAAAACTGTTTTTT. The encoded protein is CASPTPYTGSSNEKLFF.